A single sample gave rise to the 26 T cell receptor beta chains below, sequenced in a study of cytomegalovirus exposure and HLA in healthy donors. Both 60 Vbeta primers and 13 Jbeta primers went into the PCR. Some clones are missing from TCRdb's copy, which holds only in-frame ones; the method was immunoSEQ multiplex PCR. The sample lists under 75,000 clones; 74% were seen once. Sequencing was carried out using PBMCs. These receptors were taken from a human donor in good health.

This CDR3 is CASSLQGSNQPQHF. The CDR3 DNA reads as TGTGCCAGCAGCTTACAGGGAAGCAATCAGCCCCAGCATTTT. The chain joins TRBV6-6 to TRBJ1-5; tentatively, D is TRBD1 (6 bases). Between the trimmed V and J ends, which lost 6 bases and 1 base, there was a span of 10 bases. The CDR3 extends over 14 amino acids. From germline, CDR1 is MNHNY and CDR2 SVGAGI (reference sequence).

The chain's CDR3 is CAGDQGACTEAFF. CDR3 sequence (DNA): TGTGCCGGGGACCAGGGGGCGTGCACTGAAGCTTTCTTT. This chain connects TRBV6-5 to TRBJ1-1; TRBD1 aligns across 8 bases. This CDR3 has 13 amino acids. Germline values: CDR1 MNHEY, CDR2 SVGAGI. V was pared by 11 bases and J by 4 bases, with 9 bases of the junction left unmatched.

V gene TRBV7-3 combines with J gene TRBJ1-1; D gene uncertain. Germline V gene sequence: CDR1 SGHTA, CDR2 FQGTGA. This CDR3 has 14 residues. Deletions cut 2 bases from V and 1 base from J, with 8 bases between. The CDR3 loop is CASSLRNTNTEAFF. In DNA, the CDR3 is TGTGCCAGCAGCTTACGTAACACGAACACTGAAGCTTTCTTT.

Concerning this clone itself: A much larger clone lies one base from this, so it may be a read error. The rearrangement joins TRBV13 to TRBJ2-7; tentatively, D is TRBD2 (6 bases). V lost 5 bases, J lost 6 bases, and 11 bases lay in between. This CDR3 region has 12 residues. The germline V gene has CDR1 PRHDT and CDR2 FYEKMQ (reference sequence). The DNA of the CDR3 is TGTGCCAGCAGCCTGGGAGGCGTCGAGCAGTACTTC. Encoded protein: CASSLGGVEQYF.

With respect to this clone: An end of the junction does not agree with germline; a read error may underlie this. V and J are TRBV7-7 and TRBJ2-5; D may be TRBD2 (6 bases). Looked up from germline, CDR1 is SSHAT and CDR2 is FNYEAQ (reference sequence). The CDR3 spans 14 residues. The CDR3 coding sequence is TGTGCTAGCAGCTTAAAGGAGGGCAGGCTGACCCAGTACTTC. Protein product: CASSLKEGRLTQYF.

The chain joins TRBV13 to TRBJ2-3; D remains ambiguous. This CDR3 spans 16 amino acids. V was cut by 1 base and J by 2 bases, with 13 bases left in between. CDR1 and CDR2 (germline): PRHDT, FYEKMQ (reference sequence). DNA for the CDR3: TGTGCCAGCAGCTTAGAGGCTAGGCAATTCACAGATACGCAGTATTTT. Its translation: CASSLEARQFTDTQYF. Together with reference TRBV13 and TRBJ2-3, the CDR3 gives the full variable domain: AAGVIQSPRHLIKEKRETATLKCYPIPRHDTVYWYQQGPGQDPQFLISFYEKMQSDKGSIPDRFSAQQFSDYHSELNMSSLELGDSALYFCASSLEARQFTDTQYFGPGTRLTVL.

This clone was seen just once. The CDR3 bases are TGTGCCAGCAGCCTCGGGTTGTCGGATGGCTACACCTTC. Protein product: CASSLGLSDGYTF. The rearrangement joins TRBV28 to TRBJ1-2; no reliable D call. In germline, CDR1 is MDHEN, CDR2 SYDVKM. Trimming shortened V by 6 bases and J by 6 bases, and 14 bases separated the two germline ends. This CDR3 has 13 residues.

This clone was detected once. The V and J genes are TRBV6-5 and TRBJ1-1; 9 bases match TRBD1. CDR3 length: 15 residues. Looked up from germline, CDR1 is MNHEY and CDR2 is SVGAGI. Losses at the gene ends were 5 bases for V and 3 bases for J; bases not matched to a gene: 7. CDR3 in amino acids: CASSAPGQGHTEAFF. Here the CDR3 DNA reads TGTGCCAGCAGTGCCCCGGGACAGGGACACACTGAAGCTTTCTTT.

V and J are TRBV5-6 and TRBJ1-5; D is ambiguous. The CDR3 covers 13 residues. Germline V gene lookup returns CDR1 SGHDT and CDR2 YYEEEE. V was cut by 0 bases and J by 5 bases, with 6 bases left in between. CDR3 region: CASSLGPHQPQHF. The CDR3 DNA is TGTGCCAGCAGCTTGGGGCCCCATCAGCCCCAGCATTTT.

CDR3 DNA: TGTGCCAGCAGTGAAATTGGACGGGGCTCTGGAAACACCATATATTTT. Amino acids: CASSEIGRGSGNTIYF. The chain uses TRBV6-1 and TRBJ1-3; D uncertain. The V and J ends lost 2 bases and 0 bases respectively, with 11 bases between them. The CDR3 is 16 amino acids. CDR1 is MNHNS and CDR2 is SASEGT in the germline V gene.

The rearrangement links TRBV4-1 to TRBJ2-7, with D possibly TRBD2 on 6 matching bases. The CDR3 consists of 16 residues. V dropped 4 bases and J dropped 2 bases, with 18 bases sitting between them. CDR1 and CDR2 (germline): MGHRA, YSYEKL. CDR3 sequence reads: CASSPRLVPAPYEQYF. The CDR3, as DNA: TGCGCCAGCAGCCCTCGACTAGTTCCGGCCCCCTACGAGCAGTACTTC.

The chain links TRBV6-1 to TRBJ1-2; no firm D call. With 2 bases removed from V and 1 base from J, the gap between germline ends came to 5 bases. This CDR3 is 13 amino acids long. CDR1 is MNHNS and CDR2 is SASEGT in the germline V gene. CDR3 sequence (DNA): TGTGCCAGCAGTGAATTCGTTAACTATGGCTACACCTTC. Its translation: CASSEFVNYGYTF.

The chain links TRBV19 to TRBJ1-4; D not resolved. The CDR3 spans 13 residues. CDR1 LNHDA and CDR2 SQIVND come from the germline V gene (reference sequence). V was trimmed by 7 bases and J by 0 bases, leaving 6 bases between them. CDR3 loop: CASKSATNEKLFF. Here the CDR3 DNA reads TGTGCCAGTAAGAGTGCAACTAATGAAAAACTGTTTTTT.

The chain couples TRBV28 to TRBJ2-7; 8 nucleotides match TRBD1. The CDR3 runs to 13 residues. The V gene's germline CDR1 is MDHEN and CDR2 SYDVKM. J gave up 4 bases and V 3 bases, and 2 bases lay outside the gene matches. The CDR3 here is CASSFRDRYEQYF. In DNA form, the CDR3 reads TGTGCCAGCAGTTTTCGGGACAGGTACGAGCAGTACTTC.

The chain links TRBV4-1 to TRBJ1-5; D gene uncertain. This CDR3 has 16 residues. Trimming removed 0 bases at V and 0 bases at J, with 9 bases between. Germline CDR1 and CDR2: MGHRA and YSYEKL. CDR3 amino acids: CASSQDNSNSNQPQHF. The DNA of the CDR3 is TGCGCCAGCAGCCAAGATAACAGCAATAGCAATCAGCCCCAGCATTTT.

The rearrangement links TRBV11-2 to TRBJ1-2; TRBD1 matches at 7 bases. V dropped 0 bases and J dropped 8; count of bases not matched to a gene: 3. CDR3 length equals 13 residues. Germline loops: CDR1 SGHAT, CDR2 FQNNGV. CDR3 protein: CASSLDRGTGYTF. The DNA of the CDR3 is TGTGCCAGCAGCTTAGACAGGGGGACCGGCTACACCTTC.

This clone occurred once. The V and J genes are TRBV5-1 and TRBJ2-1, with TRBD1 matching 12 bases. This CDR3 is built from 15 residues. The germline gives CDR1 SGHRS, CDR2 YFSETQ. V trimming: 5 bases; J trimming: 7 bases; junction bases outside the gene matches: 7. The CDR3 spells CASREGQGAGNEQFF. DNA of the CDR3: TGCGCCAGCAGGGAGGGACAGGGGGCGGGTAATGAGCAGTTCTTC.

This clone was counted a single time. The chain carries TRBV7-8 and TRBJ2-7, with TRBD2 as a possible D gene (6 bases). This CDR3 comprises 13 residues. Germline V gene sequence: CDR1 SGHVS, CDR2 FQNEAQ. V gave up 4 bases and J gave up 6 bases, with 13 bases separating them. CDR3 nucleotides: TGTGCCAGCAGCTCTGCCGGACTATGCGAGCAGTACTTC. Its protein is CASSSAGLCEQYF.

The chain couples TRBV19 to TRBJ2-4; 15 bases agree with TRBD2. The V segment lost 0 bases and the J segment 3 bases; nucleotides outside the gene matches: 9. The CDR3 length is 20 residues. Germline CDR1 is LNHDA and CDR2 is SQIVND (reference sequence). The CDR3: CASSIDHLGLAGGGKNIQYF. The CDR3 nucleotides are TGTGCCAGTAGTATAGATCATCTTGGACTAGCGGGAGGGGGCAAAAACATTCAGTACTTC.

The rearrangement uses TRBV6-5 and TRBJ2-5; TRBD1 is a possible D gene (6 bases). Germline CDR1 reads MNHEY; CDR2 reads SVGAGI. Trimming stripped 6 bases from V and 5 bases from J, with 13 bases between. This CDR3 region has 13 residues. This chain's CDR3 is CASRGQARETQYF. In nucleotides, the CDR3 is TGTGCCAGCAGGGGACAAGCACGGGAGACCCAGTACTTC.

The genes are TRBV7-9 and TRBJ1-5, with D unresolved. The V end was cut by 2 bases, the J end by 4 bases, with 9 bases between. Germline CDR1 is SEHNR and CDR2 is FQNEAQ (reference sequence). The CDR3 sequence is 14 residues long. CDR3 bases: TGTGCCAGCAGCTTATCAGGTGATAATCAGCCCCAGCATTTT. Amino acid sequence: CASSLSGDNQPQHF.

This clone has only one observation. V gene TRBV27 combines with J gene TRBJ2-3; D is possibly TRBD1 (6 bases). This CDR3 contains 14 residues. V lost 5 bases, J lost 2 bases, and 11 bases lay in between. From germline, CDR1 is MNHEY and CDR2 SMNVEV (reference sequence). The CDR3 here is CASSRAGDTDTQYF. DNA of the CDR3: TGTGCCAGCAGTAGGGCAGGGGACACAGATACGCAGTATTTT.

This clone was counted a few times. The chain carries TRBV12-2 and TRBJ2-7; TRBD1 was called by the table and not checked on the DNA. TRBV12-2 corresponds to a pseudogene. The length of the CDR3 is 17 residues. The CDR3 loop is CASRLALAGQGDLGQYF. DNA of the CDR3: TGTGCAAGTCGCTTAGCGCTAGCGGGACAGGGGGATTTGGGGCAGTACTTC.

The chain combines TRBV30 with TRBJ2-1, with no clear D. Trimming took 3 bases from V and 4 from J, leaving 10 bases between them. CDR3 size: 13 residues. In germline, CDR1 is GTSNPN, CDR2 SVGIG (reference sequence). The CDR3 nucleotides are TGTGCCTGGAGGGGTAGCAGATACAATGAGCAGTTCTTC. This codes for CAWRGSRYNEQFF.

The chain recombines TRBV19 with TRBJ2-7; D is possibly TRBD2 (6 bases). The CDR3 runs 15 residues. V was shortened by 5 bases and J by 2 bases, with 16 bases between the two germline ends. The germline V gene has CDR1 LNHDA and CDR2 SQIVND (reference sequence). The DNA of the CDR3 is TGTGCCAGTAGTCCTGCCGCGGGATCTCCCTACGAGCAGTACTTC. Translating it yields CASSPAAGSPYEQYF.

This chain joins TRBV15 and TRBJ1-5; TRBD1 matches at 8 bases. Trimming cost V 0 bases and J 5 bases; bases outside gene matches: 3. The CDR3 runs to 15 residues. Germline loops: CDR1 LNHNV, CDR2 YYDKDF (reference sequence). The CDR3 here is CATSREQGAHQPQHF. CDR3 sequence (DNA): TGTGCCACCAGCAGAGAGCAGGGGGCCCATCAGCCCCAGCATTTT.